Sequencing of this T cell receptor (beta chain) was carried out in a study of cytomegalovirus exposure and HLA in healthy donors. The PCR contained 60 Vbeta and 13 Jbeta primers. Clones were read by immunoSEQ multiplex PCR, and TCRdb kept only the in-frame ones, dropping some. The sample consists of 180,000 or so clones, over 70% of them appearing once. Study conclusions and caveats: Being productive about 87% or about 30% of the time was typical of most TCR beta V segments in an earlier analysis.

With regard to this clone: What it binds is unknown.

Germline loops: CDR1 MNHNY, CDR2 SVGAGI (reference sequence). The germline V and J ends were trimmed by 10 bases and 4 bases, with 14 bases remaining between them. This CDR3 has 12 residues. The specimen was PBMCs. V and J are TRBV6-6 and TRBJ2-7; maybe TRBD2 (5 bases). The source of this sequence is a male donor in good health and CMV-seronegative. This CDR3 reads CAIRAGAYEQYF. For the CDR3, the DNA is TGTGCCATTCGGGCGGGCGCGTACGAGCAGTACTTC.